This is a list of T cell receptor beta chains from one sample in a study of blood T cell repertoires in COVID-19. Here immunoSEQ multiplex PCR was the method, and the copy in TCRdb shows in-frame clones only, minus some. The sample shows hundreds of thousands of clones, approximately 92% of them seen only once. The sequencing sample was made of PBMCs or T cells enriched from blood (not recorded which). The receptors derive from a woman aged 18-35 years who had recovered from COVID-19. Each CDR3 is given with its conserved first and last residue. The D gene is left open where the match is weak. Some rows mark clone size as missing; the rest say once, few, many or name a class of expanded clone.

J | size | V | D | DNA | CDR3
TRBJ1-5 | once | TRBV6-5 | NA | TGTGCCAGCGGGTCCAGTGGACACAATCAGCCCCAGCATTTT | CASGSSGHNQPQHF
TRBJ1-2 | NA | TRBV6-5 | TRBD1 | TGTGCCAGCAGTTTTCCAGGGGGGCATGGCTACACCTTC | CASSFPGGHGYTF
TRBJ1-2 | NA | TRBV9 | TRBD1 | TGTGCCAGCAGCACGGGGGACAGCCCTATCAGAGATGGCTACACCTTC | CASSTGDSPIRDGYTF
TRBJ1-1 | NA | TRBV7-8 | NA | TGTGCCAGCAGCTTACCCGGGCGGGGGAACACTGAAGCTTTCTTT | CASSLPGRGNTEAFF
TRBJ2-5 | once | TRBV3-1/TRBV3-2 | TRBD2 | TGTGCCAGCAGCCAAGCTAGCGGGAGCGCGACCCAGTACTTC | CASSQASGSATQYF
TRBJ1-1 | NA | TRBV9 | NA | TGTGCCAGCAGCCCACACAGGGAGAACACTGAAGCTTTCTTT | CASSPHRENTEAFF
TRBJ1-2 | NA | TRBV27 | NA | TGTGCCAGCACGACTGGTTCTAACTATGGCTACACCTTC | CASTTGSNYGYTF
TRBJ2-1 | once | TRBV5-1 | TRBD2 | TGCGCCAGCAGCTTTTTTTTTAGCGGGGGGCCCTACAATGAGCAGTTCTTC | CASSFFFSGGPYNEQFF
TRBJ2-7 | NA | TRBV20-1 | NA | TGCAGTGCTAGATTAGCCTACGAGCAGTACTTC | CSARLAYEQYF
TRBJ2-1 | NA | TRBV18 | TRBD2 | TGTGCCAGCTCACCGGGACGGGGGGGCTTAAGTGAGCAGTTCTTC | CASSPGRGGLSEQFF
TRBJ2-7 | NA | TRBV2 | NA | TGTGCCAGCAACAGGGACCGCTACGAGCAGTACTTC | CASNRDRYEQYF
TRBJ2-5 | NA | TRBV4-1 | TRBD1 | TGCGCCAGCAGAGACAGGGGCGGGGAGACCCAGTACTTC | CASRDRGGETQYF
TRBJ2-1 | few | TRBV6-4 | TRBD1 | TGTGCCAGCAGTGCTAGGACAGGGCCCAATGAGCAGTTCTTC | CASSARTGPNEQFF
TRBJ1-6 | NA | TRBV4-1 | TRBD1 | TGCGCCAGCAGCCAAGACAGAGGCCCTAGGACAGGGAGTAATTCACCCCTCCACTTT | CASSQDRGPRTGSNSPLHF
TRBJ2-3 | once | TRBV7-9 | NA | TGTGCCAGCAGCTCCCTTCTAGGGGCAGATACGCAGTATTTT | CASSSLLGADTQYF
TRBJ1-3 | NA | TRBV30 | NA | TGTGCCTGGTCAACAGTGTCTGGAAACACCATATATTTT | CAWSTVSGNTIYF
TRBJ2-2 | NA | TRBV11-2 | NA | TGTGCCAGCAGCTTAGTAGGGCAGGGGGGTCCCGGGGAGCTGTTTTTT | CASSLVGQGGPGELFF
TRBJ2-1 | once | TRBV19 | TRBD2 | TGTGCCAGTAGTATTCCAGGCGCGGGGGGCGGGAATGAGCAGTTCTTC | CASSIPGAGGGNEQFF
TRBJ2-1 | NA | TRBV7-9 | NA | TGTGCCAGCAGCTTAGCGCGGGGACTTGGCAATGAGCAGTTCTTC | CASSLARGLGNEQFF
TRBJ2-1 | NA | TRBV16 | TRBD1 | TGTGCCAGCAGCCAACAACAGGGGGGTGAGCAGTTCTTC | CASSQQQGGEQFF